This T cell receptor beta chain was observed in a study of Ad26.COV2.S vaccination and SARS-CoV-2 variants. This clone was counted a few times. Profiling relied on immunoSEQ multiplex PCR, and the TCRdb table lists in-frame clones only, not all of them. The table lists about 39,000 clones, approximately 80% of them singletons, with around half in the top ten. This sample comprised peripheral blood, obtained after recovery from COVID-19. This receptor was taken from a human donor who had recovered from COVID-19.

The CDR3 loop reads CATSRDYTYEQYF. CDR3 in DNA: TGTGCCACCAGCAGGGACTACACCTACGAGCAGTACTTC. The genes are TRBV15 and TRBJ2-7; maybe TRBD2 (6 bases). The CDR3 spans 13 residues. The V end lost 3 bases, the J end lost 2 bases, and 8 bases lay between the germline ends. CDR1 is LNHNV, CDR2 YYDKDF, per germline (reference sequence).